This is a list of T cell receptor beta chains from one sample in a study of blood T cell repertoires in COVID-19. Here immunoSEQ multiplex PCR was the method, and the copy in TCRdb shows in-frame clones only, minus some. This repertoire shows about 150,000 clones, less than 90% found once; its top ten account for 13% to 15%. Sample: peripheral blood. These receptors all stem from a man aged 18 to 29 with active or convalescent COVID-19. Each CDR3 is given with its conserved first and last residue. The D gene is left open where the match is weak. Some rows have no size entry. The others give once, few or many, or a class for an expanded clone.

>TRBJ2-1|TRBD1|TRBV2|-
CASRGIPGQVGSYNEQFF
TGTGCCAGCAGGGGGATCCCGGGACAGGTAGGCTCCTACAATGAGCAGTTCTTC
>TRBJ1-5|-|TRBV6-6|-
CASSPSGRGIYSNQPQHF
TGTGCCAGCAGTCCTAGTGGGAGGGGAATATATAGCAATCAGCCCCAGCATTTT
>TRBJ1-4|TRBD1|TRBV19|-
CASSIDGQGDEKLFF
TGTGCCAGTAGTATTGACGGACAGGGTGATGAAAAACTGTTTTTT
>TRBJ2-1|-|TRBV7-8|once
CASSLGRTNNEQFF
TGTGCCAGCAGCTTAGGCCGGACTAACAATGAGCAGTTCTTC
>TRBJ2-5|TRBD2|TRBV7-2|-
CASSLLTTLAGGEETQYF
TGTGCCAGCAGCTTATTGACCACACTAGCGGGGGGGGAAGAGACCCAGTACTTC
>TRBJ1-2|-|TRBV6-1|-
CASSEMSAPSLFYGYTF
TGTGCCAGCAGTGAAATGAGTGCACCGTCCCTATTCTATGGCTACACCTTC
>TRBJ1-1|-|TRBV9|-
CASSVALTRGEAFF
TGTGCCAGCAGCGTAGCCCTCACCCGCGGGGAAGCTTTCTTT
>TRBJ2-5|TRBD2|TRBV6-4|-
CASSLGVDGSGGPGQETQYF
TGTGCCAGCAGTCTAGGGGTTGATGGTAGCGGGGGCCCGGGACAAGAGACCCAGTACTTC
>TRBJ2-1|TRBD2|TRBV2|few
CASSEQGLAAYNEQFF
TGTGCCAGCAGTGAACAAGGACTAGCGGCCTACAATGAGCAGTTCTTC
>TRBJ2-1|TRBD1|TRBV27|-
CASSSNRGLGQFF
TGTGCCAGCAGTTCGAACAGGGGTTTGGGGCAGTTCTTC
>TRBJ2-2|-|TRBV3-1/TRBV3-2|few
CASSQGRIGTGELFF
TGTGCCAGCAGCCAAGGGAGGATCGGTACCGGGGAGCTGTTTTTT
>TRBJ1-6|-|TRBV2|-
CASSERWVSGYSPLHF
TGTGCCAGCAGTGAGCGCTGGGTGAGCGGGTATTCACCCCTCCACTTT
>TRBJ1-1|-|TRBV6-5|once
CASSYRRVNTEAFF
TGTGCCAGCAGTTACAGGAGAGTGAACACTGAAGCTTTCTTT
>TRBJ2-7|TRBD1|TRBV15|-
CATSRTPPGQGALDEQYF
TGTGCCACCAGCAGAACCCCTCCGGGACAGGGCGCCCTCGACGAGCAGTACTTC
>TRBJ1-2|-|TRBV6-4|once
CASSDRITGKGYTF
TGTGCCAGCAGTGACCGGATTACAGGGAAGGGCTACACCTTC
>TRBJ2-4|TRBD1|TRBV27|-
CASSLTGTAAKNIQYF
TGTGCCAGCAGTTTAACCGGGACAGCCGCCAAAAACATTCAGTACTTC